The entry that follows covers one T cell receptor (beta chain) sequence. The entry originates in a study of Graves' ophthalmopathy and Graves' hyperthyroidism. The TCR beta CDR3 regions underwent amplification from RNA transcripts. RT-PCR with HTBI primers came first, then second-round multiplex PCR. MiXCR was run by TCRdb on the multiplex PCR reads, yielding one entry per CDR3 protein. The sample records some 350,000 distinct CDR3 sequences, 17% being singletons. Looked up from germline, CDR1 is MNHEY and CDR2 is SVGAGI. Trimming took 0 bases from V and 5 from J; bases not matched to a gene: 3. This CDR3 comprises 16 residues.

Sequences were obtained from peripheral blood. V is TRBV6-5 and J is TRBJ2-2; 10 bases are a match to TRBD1. The sequence was collected from an adult woman with stable Graves' hyperthyroidism. This chain's CDR3 is CASSYSWGQGTGELFF. The CDR3 nucleotides read TGTGCCAGCAGTTACTCCTGGGGACAGGGGACCGGGGAGCTGTTTTTT.